This T cell receptor (beta chain) was found in a study of cytotoxic CD8 clonotypes in ibrutinib-treated CLL. Study in general: Patients: fewer than 12 relapsed/refractory, some 15 treatment-naive, roughly 18 IGHV unmutated. Points from the study as a whole: Patients with sustained remission and those progressing were sampled at differing times.

With sequencing, the targeted depth ranged from 1 in 200,000 to 1 in 1 million T cells. The repertoire was sequenced with immunoSEQ multiplex PCR; TCRdb's copy has only in-frame clones and lacks some. The sample lists roughly 50,000 clones; 45% to 60% were seen once. Details on this clone: Its matching antigen is unknown.

From germline, CDR1 is MNHNY and CDR2 SVGAGI (reference sequence). V was cut by 2 bases and J by 6 bases, with 16 bases left in between. CDR3 length: 15 amino acids. The sample here was PBMCs, taken after 24 months of ibrutinib treatment. The TCR was taken from a human donor with chronic lymphocytic leukemia. The V call is TRBV6-6, the J call TRBJ1-2, with a weak D call TRBD1 (5 bases). In DNA, the CDR3 is TGTGCCAGCAGTTACGGGCAGGGAGGGGCGAATGGCTACACCTTC. This sequence encodes CASSYGQGGANGYTF.